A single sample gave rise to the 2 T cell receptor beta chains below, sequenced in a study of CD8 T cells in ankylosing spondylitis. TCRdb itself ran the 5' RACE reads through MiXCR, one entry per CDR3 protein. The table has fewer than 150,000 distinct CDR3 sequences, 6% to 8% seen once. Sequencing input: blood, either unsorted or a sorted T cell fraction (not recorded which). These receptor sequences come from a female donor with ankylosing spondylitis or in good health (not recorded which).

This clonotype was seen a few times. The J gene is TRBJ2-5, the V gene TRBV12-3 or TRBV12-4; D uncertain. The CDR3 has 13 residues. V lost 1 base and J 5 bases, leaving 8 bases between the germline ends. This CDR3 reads CASSLGDSETQYF. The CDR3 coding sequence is TGTGCCAGCAGTTTAGGCGATTCGGAGACCCAGTACTTC.

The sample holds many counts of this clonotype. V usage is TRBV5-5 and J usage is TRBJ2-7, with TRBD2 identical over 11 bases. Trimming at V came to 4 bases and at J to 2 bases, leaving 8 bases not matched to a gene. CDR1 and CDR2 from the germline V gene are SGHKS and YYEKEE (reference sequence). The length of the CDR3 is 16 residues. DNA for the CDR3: TGTGCCAGCAGCGAGTCCGGGACTAGCGGTGCCTACGAGCAGTACTTC. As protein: CASSESGTSGAYEQYF.